The next 13 T cell receptor beta chains were all read from a single sample in a study of technical replicates of blood from a handful of donors. TCRdb's table, derived via immunoSEQ multiplex PCR, lists solely in-frame clones and lacks some. The sample lists more than 65,000 clones, about 97% occurring once. Source material: T cells isolated from PBMCs. All receptors derive from a human donor in good health.

The chain joins TRBV4-1 to TRBJ1-1, with 7 bases that match TRBD1. The CDR3 contains 13 residues. J was trimmed by 7 bases and V by 7 bases; bases with no gene match: 9. Germline V lookup: CDR1 MGHRA, CDR2 YSYEKL. Here the CDR3 reads CASKETGSDEAFF. CDR3 DNA sequence: TGCGCCAGCAAAGAGACAGGGTCGGATGAAGCTTTCTTT.

In this sample, this clone turned up a few times. The chain uses TRBV9 and TRBJ1-1, with 7 positions matching TRBD1. This CDR3 has 12 amino acids. V lost 7 bases, J lost 6 bases, and 6 bases stayed unmatched. Germline CDR1 is SGDLS and CDR2 is YYNGEE. The CDR3 sequence: CASASTGAEAFF. As DNA, the CDR3 is TGTGCCAGCGCATCTACAGGGGCTGAAGCTTTCTTT. The variable domain in full, completed from reference TRBV9 and TRBJ1-1, reads DSGVTQTPKHLITATGQRVTLRCSPRSGDLSVYWYQQSLDQGLQFLIQYYNGEERAKGNILERFSAQQFPDLHSELNLSSLELGDSALYFCASASTGAEAFFGQGTRLTVV.

V and J are TRBV5-1 and TRBJ2-5; D unclear. In germline, CDR1 is SGHRS, CDR2 YFSETQ. This CDR3 contains 11 residues. V lost 4 bases and J lost 3, with 4 bases in between. This CDR3 reads CASSLKETQYF. The CDR3 region has the DNA TGCGCCAGCAGCCTAAAAGAGACCCAGTACTTC.

The chain is built from TRBV4-2 and TRBJ2-1; a weak D match, TRBD2 (5 bases). The length of the CDR3 is 12 residues. Per germline, CDR1 LGHNA and CDR2 YNFKEQ. Trimming stripped 3 bases from V and 8 bases from J, with 8 bases between. CDR3 DNA sequence: TGTGCCAGCAGCCATTCGCGGGATGAGCAGTTCTTC. Protein: CASSHSRDEQFF.

In this sample, this clone turned up a few times. V gene TRBV5-4 combines with J gene TRBJ2-1, with 12 bases aligning to TRBD2. The CDR3 length is 15 residues. The germline V gene has CDR1 SGHNT and CDR2 YYREEE (reference sequence). Unmatched junction bases numbered 5, after V lost 1 base and J lost 9 bases. The CDR3 protein is CASSLRLAGASEQFF. In DNA, the CDR3 is TGTGCCAGCAGCTTGCGACTAGCGGGAGCGAGTGAGCAGTTCTTC.

Here the CDR3 reads CASSELVKETQYF. The CDR3 coding sequence is TGTGCCAGCAGTGAACTAGTCAAAGAGACCCAGTACTTC. The chain recombines TRBV2 with TRBJ2-5; D is ambiguous. This CDR3 region has 13 residues. Between the trimmed V and J ends, which lost 2 bases and 3 bases, there was a span of 7 bases. The V gene's germline CDR1 is SNHLY and CDR2 FYNNEI.

This chain connects TRBV19 to TRBJ1-1; D possibly corresponds to TRBD1 (6 bases). Looked up from germline, CDR1 is LNHDA and CDR2 is SQIVND (reference sequence). CDR3 length: 12 residues. V was cut by 7 bases and J by 11 bases, with 17 bases left in between. This CDR3 is CASTQGTAWAFF. CDR3 DNA: TGTGCCAGTACCCAGGGGACCGCCTGGGCTTTCTTT.

V gene TRBV7-8 combines with J gene TRBJ2-1; weak D call: TRBD1 (5 bases). CDR1 is SGHVS and CDR2 is FQNEAQ in the germline V gene. Trimming took off 1 base at V and 7 bases at J, with 14 bases between the two ends. CDR3 length: 15 amino acids. The CDR3 is CASSLGQGMVNEQFF. As DNA, the CDR3 is TGTGCCAGCAGCTTAGGGCAGGGTATGGTGAATGAGCAGTTCTTC.

The chain carries TRBV10-1 and TRBJ1-5; 9 bases map to TRBD1. The germline V gene has CDR1 WNHNN and CDR2 SYGVQD (reference sequence). The CDR3 is made up of 16 amino acids. After removal of 6 bases from V and 4 bases from J, the junction contained 10 bases not matched to a gene. Here the CDR3 reads CASRRPNRGLNQPQHF. The CDR3 DNA sequence: TGCGCCAGCAGGCGCCCAAACAGGGGGCTAAATCAGCCCCAGCATTTT.

This chain links TRBV19 with TRBJ1-1, with unresolved D. Per germline, CDR1 LNHDA and CDR2 SQIVND (reference sequence). Trimming cost V 11 bases and J 0 bases, with 13 bases left between them. The CDR3 runs 13 residues. This CDR3 reads CAARNRMNTEAFF. CDR3 coding DNA: TGTGCCGCCAGGAATCGCATGAACACTGAAGCTTTCTTT.

The V and J genes are TRBV6-1 and TRBJ1-1, with a possible D match to TRBD1 (6 bases). The CDR3 is made up of 14 amino acids. The V end lost 4 bases, the J end lost 2 bases, and 11 bases lay between the germline ends. Germline loops: CDR1 MNHNS, CDR2 SASEGT. CDR3: CASSGKQGNTEAFF. CDR3 DNA: TGTGCCAGCAGTGGAAAACAGGGAAACACTGAAGCTTTCTTT.

V gene TRBV11-3 combines with J gene TRBJ2-6; unclear D gene. CDR1 is SGHNT, CDR2 YENEEA, per germline. The CDR3 contains 13 residues. Trimming pared 5 bases from V and 2 bases from J, leaving 4 bases between. Here the CDR3 DNA reads TGTGCCAGCAGCGTAACTGGGGCCAACGTCCTGACTTTC. It encodes CASSVTGANVLTF.

The gene calls are TRBV7-2 and TRBJ2-1, with D hard to call. This CDR3 is 14 amino acids long. Germline V gene sequence: CDR1 SGHTA, CDR2 FQGNSA. The ends were cut back, 7 bases at V and 4 bases at J, with 14 bases in the middle. CDR3 nucleotides: TGTGCCAGCACCCACGATGGGCAATACAATGAGCAGTTCTTC. It specifies CASTHDGQYNEQFF.